This T cell receptor beta chain was documented in a study of CD8 T cells in ankylosing spondylitis. CDR1 LGHDT and CDR2 YNNKEL come from the germline V gene (reference sequence). With V trimmed by 8 bases and J by 1 base, 13 bases remained unmatched. This CDR3 comprises 17 residues. TCRdb processed the 5' RACE reads anew with MiXCR; each CDR3 protein has one entry. The sample carries under 150,000 distinct CDR3 sequences, roughly 15% recorded once. Comment on this clonotype: A much more abundant neighbour one base away suggests this may be a read error.

This clonotype was obtained from a female donor with ankylosing spondylitis or in good health (not recorded which). The sequencing input was blood, either unsorted or a sorted T cell fraction (not recorded which). The chain recombines TRBV3-1 with TRBJ2-3, with 9 bases fitting TRBD1. The CDR3 DNA reads TGTGCCAGCTGCCCGCACCCCGGGACAGGGCGCACAGATACGCAGTATTTT. Its translation: CASCPHPGTGRTDTQYF.